This T cell receptor (beta chain) was profiled in a study of T cell repertoires in cytomegalovirus infection (dated by TCRdb to between 2018 and 2020). Study-wide context: Donor HLA type was relevant to the analysis, as public TCR beta signatures indicated carriage of CMV infection together with the matching HLA type.

On the study overall, not on this receptor specifically: The ex vivo response was dominated by HLA-C-restricted CMV-specific TCR beta clonotypes, and the single most frequent clonotype in two of eight donors was supplied by these HLA-C-restricted clonotypes. Carriers of CMV infection plus the relevant HLA type were discriminated by the cumulative frequency of public TCR beta family members in the study cohort and in an independent approximately 350-donor cohort.

The sequencing machine was an Illumina HiSeq 1500. TCRdb itself trimmed the public reads at Q25 with fastp, ran MiXCR and retained productive beta chains. Duplicate CDR3 protein sequences are folded into a single record with the most common DNA and genes. This sample lists approximately 150,000 distinct CDR3 sequences; 5.5% to 7% were detected once. Clones ranked in the top ten supply around 17% of the sample. Including the terminal cysteine and phenylalanine, the CDR3 comprises 14 residues. CDR3 DNA is the only sequence kept; it has 42 bases, read in frame from the first base. Cut back by 7 bases and 7 bases, the V and J ends lie 19 bases apart. Reading the germline V gene gives CDR1 ENHRY and CDR2 SYGVKD. A remark on this clonotype: What antigen it recognizes has not been identified. No quality values exist for individual bases; no much larger clone is one base distant.

The chain links TRBV10-3 with TRBJ1-2; the best D guess is TRBD1, with 6 bases matching. Material: PBMCs. This TCR came from a human donor in good health (CMV status not recorded). Some clones in this sample may be carry-over from other donors' samples. The nucleotide sequence is TGTGCCATCACCCAGGCTGGAGGGACAACTGGCTACACCTTC. It encodes CAITQAGGTTGYTF.